This TCR beta chain appears in the sequencing data of a study of glioma-infiltrating T cells after dendritic cell vaccination (dated by TCRdb to the mid-2010s). Some background on the complete study: The cohort comprised roughly 15 glioblastoma patients from Phase I and II dendritic cell vaccination trials, 9 newly diagnosed and 6 with recurrent disease. Each patient was given three intradermal dendritic cell vaccine injections, spaced two weeks apart, in the arm below the axilla. In glioblastoma patients vaccinated with dendritic cells, deep sequencing of TCR beta CDR3 regions served to measure the amount of tumor-infiltrating lymphocytes and to compare repertoires between tumor and blood. Autologous tumor lysate-pulsed dendritic cell vaccination was administered to the patients between about 2002 and 2013. The vaccine was prepared from monocyte-derived dendritic cells that were cultured for seven to eight days with IL-4 and GM-CSF and then pulsed overnight with autologous tumor lysate. Survival after dendritic cell vaccination was correlated with TCR sequencing metrics, including TIL content and tumor-blood repertoire overlap.

With regard to this clone: Its antigen has not been determined. Base quality data are lacking; no much larger clone is found one base away.

There are 14 amino acids in the CDR3, from cysteine to phenylalanine inclusive. Only CDR3 DNA is held: 42 bases, read in frame from base 1. V and J are trimmed by 7 bases and 6 bases, and the gene matches miss 6 bases of the junction. As encoded in the germline V gene, CDR1 is SGHNT while CDR2 is YENEEA. To be selected, patients needed enough residual fresh-frozen tumor tissue and more than two years of available survival data. None of the glioblastoma patients carried an isocitrate dehydrogenase mutation, although molecular status otherwise varied. PBMC were collected before vaccination, two weeks after the third vaccination, and at tumor progression when it occurred. Genomic DNA was extracted with the Qiagen DNeasy Blood extraction Kit. General findings and caveats noted by the study authors: Longer time to progression and overall survival after dendritic cell vaccination were predicted by higher estimated pretreatment TIL content. The three-group TCR overlap response model was characterized as speculative, and prospective validation of the model was stated to be required. No direct relationship between TCR clonality and survival was found, suggesting a diverse polyclonal response may matter. The cohort was small and heterogeneous, only a few patients had full blood and tumor sets, and even fewer had initial-recurrent tumor pairs.

Using the immunoSEQ assay, TCRB CDR3 regions were amplified from 1.5 to 2 micrograms of genomic DNA, or from all available DNA when less than that was on hand. Multiplex PCR used 60 forward primers for TCR V beta segments and 13 reverse primers for J beta segments. To estimate the number of reads per starting template, synthetic control templates were added to each sample at limiting dilution. Sequencing produced 87 bp reads on the Illumina HiSeq System. The published analysis was carried out like this. PCR and sequencing errors were removed by merging closely related sequences with a nearest neighbor algorithm. TCR overlap was measured as the percentage of unique tumor TCR beta sequences that were also present in the peripheral blood of the same patient. Here the immuneACCESS table is served through TCRdb, limited to in-frame sequences with V and J called. Missing clones are a known gap in these copies; in checked studies unresolved V genes cover under half, and the rest lacks a known reason. That table supplies the V and J calls and clone size; D and trimming were determined from the DNA. The sample table lists about 67,000 clones, approximately 81% of them with a count of one. The ten largest clones take up approximately 7.9% of the sample.

The TCR sequence derives from a human donor with glioblastoma. The receptor chain draws on TRBV11-3 and TRBJ2-2, with 9 junctional bases fitting TRBD1. Sequences were derived from blood, sampled before dendritic cell vaccination. For the CDR3, the sequence is CASKQGAAAGELFF. The base sequence is TGTGCCAGCAAACAGGGGGCCGCTGCCGGGGAGCTGTTTTTT.